The 17 T cell receptor beta chains listed next were all sequenced from one sample in a study of blood T cell repertoires in COVID-19. This table comes from immunoSEQ multiplex PCR, and its TCRdb copy is limited to in-frame clones, with some not included. Found here are around 220,000 clones, about 88% of them singletons; the top ten hold 2% to 2.5%. Sequencing input: peripheral blood. All receptors derive from a woman between 35 and 50 years old who had recovered from COVID-19.

The gene calls are TRBV4-3 and TRBJ2-7, with D perhaps matching TRBD1 (6 bases). The V end lost 0 bases, the J end lost 2 bases, and 11 bases lay between the germline ends. The CDR3 loop spans 15 amino acids. The germline V gene encodes CDR1 LGHNA and CDR2 YSLEER. CDR3 protein: CASSQDRKGAYEQYF. The CDR3, as DNA: TGCGCCAGCAGCCAAGATAGGAAGGGGGCCTACGAGCAGTACTTC.

This chain joins TRBV3-1 (or the pseudogene TRBV3-2) and TRBJ2-1; D not resolved. Germline V gene data show CDR1 as LGHDT and CDR2 as YNNKEL (reference sequence). The CDR3 contains 15 residues. The V and J ends lost 0 bases and 1 base respectively, with 7 bases between them. CDR3 sequence reads: CASSQDVLSYNEQFF. DNA of the CDR3: TGTGCCAGCAGCCAAGACGTCCTATCCTACAATGAGCAGTTCTTC.

V is TRBV4-3 and J is TRBJ1-2, with TRBD1 identical over 9 bases. The junction had 11 bases not matched to a gene; V was cut back by 0 bases and J by 6 bases. The germline V gene has CDR1 LGHNA and CDR2 YSLEER. The CDR3 sequence is 17 residues long. CDR3 DNA: TGCGCCAGCAGCCAAGATTTCGGGTCCGACAGGGGGAATGGCTACACCTTC. This codes for CASSQDFGSDRGNGYTF.

The V and J genes are TRBV7-9 and TRBJ2-7; 8 bases align to TRBD1. The CDR3 runs to 13 residues. Trimming cost V 5 bases and J 2 bases; bases outside gene matches: 2. Germline V gene sequence: CDR1 SEHNR, CDR2 FQNEAQ (reference sequence). CDR3 region: CASSPDRAYEQYF. For the CDR3, the DNA is TGTGCCAGCAGCCCGGACAGGGCCTACGAGCAGTACTTC.

The genes are TRBV5-1 and TRBJ2-3; TRBD2 matches 9 bases. This CDR3 is 16 amino acids long. V shed 2 bases, J shed 3 bases, and the junction held 7 bases outside the gene matches. In germline, CDR1 is SGHRS, CDR2 YFSETQ. CDR3 sequence (DNA): TGCGCCAGCAGCTTAGGAGCGGGGGGCAGGACAGATACGCAGTATTTT. Its translation: CASSLGAGGRTDTQYF.

This chain joins TRBV19 and TRBJ2-3; D remains ambiguous. Trimming shortened V by 2 bases and J by 3 bases, and 9 bases separated the two germline ends. Germline CDR1 and CDR2: LNHDA and SQIVND (reference sequence). The CDR3 is 14 amino acids. In nucleotides, the CDR3 is TGTGCCAGTAGTATAAGTGAAACTACAGATACGCAGTATTTT. It codes for CASSISETTDTQYF.

This clone was observed a few times. This sequence joins TRBV7-2 and TRBJ1-5; TRBD1 matches at 8 bases. Germline trimming cut 3 bases from V and 1 base from J; bases unmatched to any gene: 2. This CDR3 region has 15 residues. Looked up from germline, CDR1 is SGHTA and CDR2 is FQGNSA. The CDR3 spells CASSFRTGSNQPQHF. CDR3 DNA: TGTGCCAGCAGCTTTCGGACAGGGAGCAATCAGCCCCAGCATTTT.

The chain couples TRBV7-2 to TRBJ2-1, with a possible D match to TRBD2 (6 bases). CDR1 and CDR2 (germline): SGHTA, FQGNSA. The CDR3 runs to 11 residues. The germline V and J ends were trimmed by 5 bases and 14 bases, with 13 bases remaining between them. DNA for the CDR3: TGTGCCAGCAGCGAGGACTACCGAAAGTTCTTC. Translating it yields CASSEDYRKFF.

The chain carries TRBV7-9 and TRBJ2-2; TRBD2 aligns across 7 bases. The CDR3 has 15 amino acids. Germline CDR1 is SEHNR and CDR2 is FQNEAQ (reference sequence). The junction had 14 bases not matched to a gene; V was cut back by 5 bases and J by 11 bases. CDR3 nucleotides: TGTGCCAGCAGCCCCCCCGCTAGCGGTCTCTTAGAGCTGTTTTTT. It encodes CASSPPASGLLELFF.

The J gene is TRBJ2-7, the V gene TRBV11-1; 10 nucleotides agree with TRBD1. V lost 5 bases and J lost 2; bases outside the gene matches: 6. The germline gives CDR1 SGHAT, CDR2 FQDESV (reference sequence). The CDR3 has 15 residues. Here the CDR3 reads CASSRRTGGPYEQYF. Written as DNA, the CDR3 is TGTGCCAGCAGCCGTCGGACAGGGGGACCCTACGAGCAGTACTTC.

The V call is TRBV19, the J call TRBJ2-7, with 8 positions matching TRBD1. Germline V gene sequence: CDR1 LNHDA, CDR2 SQIVND (reference sequence). This CDR3 comprises 15 residues. The V gene end was trimmed by 4 bases and the J gene end by 2 bases; junction bases not matched to a gene: 7. CDR3 protein: CASSKTGTGAYEQYF. The DNA of the CDR3 is TGTGCCAGTAGTAAAACCGGGACAGGCGCCTACGAGCAGTACTTC.

The rearrangement joins TRBV9 to TRBJ1-3; D may be TRBD1 (6 bases). The germline CDR1 and CDR2 sequences are SGDLS and YYNGEE. V gave up 1 base and J gave up 0 bases, with 11 bases separating them. The CDR3 runs 16 residues. The CDR3 here is CASSVRQQGSGNTIYF. The CDR3 region has the DNA TGTGCCAGCAGCGTACGCCAACAGGGCTCTGGAAACACCATATATTTT.

This rearrangement joins TRBV4-3 to TRBJ2-3, with 7 nucleotides matching TRBD2. The CDR3 runs to 16 residues. Trimming removed 5 bases from V and 7 bases from J; junction bases left unmatched: 15. Germline V CDR1 and CDR2: LGHNA, YSLEER. This CDR3 reads CASSEAGTINSYTQYF. Here the CDR3 DNA reads TGCGCCAGCAGCGAGGCCGGGACTATTAACTCGTATACGCAGTATTTT.

The chain is built from TRBV21-1 and TRBJ2-7; the table gives TRBD1 as D, unverified against the DNA. TRBV21-1 is assigned pseudogene status. The CDR3 sequence is 11 residues long. The CDR3 DNA is TGTTGCACAGGGTATACGCACGAGCAGTACTTC. This codes for CCTGYTHEQYF.

The chain is built from TRBV11-3 and TRBJ2-7; a possible D gene is TRBD2 (6 bases). V lost 5 bases to trimming and J lost 3 bases, with 11 bases between them. The CDR3 is 13 residues long. CDR1 and CDR2 (germline): SGHNT, YENEEA. The CDR3 loop is CASSPGTLYEQYF. The CDR3 nucleotides are TGTGCCAGCAGCCCCGGGACTCTCTACGAGCAGTACTTC.

The rearrangement joins TRBV11-3 to TRBJ1-1; D perhaps matches TRBD1 (6 bases). The CDR3 spans 13 residues. V was cut by 11 bases and J by 0 bases, with 13 bases left in between. CDR1 is SGHNT and CDR2 is YENEEA in the germline V gene. The DNA of the CDR3 is TGTGCCTGTCGGACAGCAATGAACACTGAAGCTTTCTTT. Protein product: CACRTAMNTEAFF.

For this clone: Within the sample, other DNA sequences also encode this same CDR3. The chain recombines TRBV9 with TRBJ2-5; TRBD1 aligns across 7 bases. The ends lost 0 bases at V and 4 bases at J; junction bases unmatched: 0. Germline values: CDR1 SGDLS, CDR2 YYNGEE. The CDR3 runs to 13 residues. The CDR3 nucleotides read TGTGCCAGCAGCGTAGCAGGGGGAGAGACCCAGTACTTC. Protein: CASSVAGGETQYF.